This T cell receptor beta chain derives from a study of blood T cell repertoires in COVID-19 (TCRdb year 2020). In the study overall: Samples covering the acute and convalescent phases of COVID-19 were provided by collaborators in the United States, Italy and Spain. The prospective study material was composed of cDNA or gDNA derived from T cells, B-cell-depleted T cells, or PBMCs. The dataset comprised deeply sampled blood TCRbeta repertoires from subjects exposed to, actively infected with, or recovered from COVID-19. The repertoires were released in a freely available public database intended as a resource for research on the immune response to SARS-CoV-2. The samples were drawn from the first 160 participants of the ongoing ImmuneRACE study and from 950 to 1,500 subjects provided by 6 global collaborators. Sample metadata almost always included a de-identified subject ID, COVID-19 status, age in years and sex. HLA class I and class II types, where available, came from metadata supplied by the sample provider rather than from assay-based typing.

What the study reported, not specific to this receptor: How much clinical and demographic metadata was included differed by source and by participant, and the metadata was provided uncurated.

Each collaborating institution followed its own protocols to collect whole blood in K2EDTA tubes. For TCRbeta analysis, collaborators shipped samples in one of three forms: frozen whole blood, isolated PBMCs, or DNA extracted from either of those sample types. The immunoSEQ Assay, a bias-controlled multiplex PCR, was used to amplify TCRbeta CDR3 regions from genomic DNA. The published analysis was carried out like this. Nucleated cell counts per sample were estimated from amplification of reference gene primers within the assay. Sequence reads were collapsed and filtered to measure the absolute abundance of every unique TCRbeta CDR3 rearrangement. For each sample, productive Simpson clonality was calculated as the square root of Simpson's diversity index across productive rearrangements. TCRdb took over this immuneACCESS table, retaining in-frame rearrangements with V and J assigned. Such tables are incomplete; in checked studies, under half of the missing clones stem from an unresolved V gene, and the remainder is unexplained. V and J calls and clone size are given by that table; D and trimming were obtained from the DNA. The sample includes some 210,000 clones, with about 83% observed a single time. Roughly 7.6% of the sample belongs to the ten largest clones.

Spanning cysteine to phenylalanine, the CDR3 consists of 14 amino acids. The only DNA kept is the CDR3, 42 bases in frame from the first base. The germline V gene gives CDR1 as SNHLY and CDR2 as FYNNEI. V loses 3 bases of germline sequence and J loses 1 base, and the interval between the two ends is 9 bases. To note about this clone: There is no known antigen for this receptor. Base qualities are not recorded, but no much larger clone differs from it by a single base.

The specimen was peripheral blood. The receptor chain draws on TRBV2 and TRBJ1-2, with the identity of the D gene unclear. The sequence came from a woman in her forties or fifties with active or convalescent COVID-19. CDR3 loop: CASSETTGNYGYTF. The DNA is TGTGCCAGCAGTGAGACGACGGGTAACTATGGCTACACCTTC.